One and the same sample provided the 26 T cell receptor beta chains below, sequenced in a study of T-cell reconstitution after alpha-beta-depleted transplantation in children. During its preparation, the TCRbeta library received unique molecular identifiers. TCRdb re-analysed the PCR reads in MiXCR, keeping a single row per CDR3 protein. The sample gives 540,000 or so distinct CDR3 sequences, about 23% of which show up once; approximately 14% is in the top ten. This sample comprised PBMCs, mostly from graft donor cells, obtained 360 days after TCRalphabeta/CD19-depleted stem cell transplant. The receptors shown here come from a boy under three years old who had a stem cell transplant for acute myeloid leukemia, so the T cells may come from the graft donor.

The sample holds a few counts of this clonotype. The DNA for the CDR3 is TGTGCCAGCAGTGCGCCGGGACAGACCTACGAGCAGTACGTC. It codes for CASSAPGQTYEQYV. This chain joins TRBV28 and TRBJ2-7; 7 nucleotides agree with TRBD1. CDR1 and CDR2 (germline): MDHEN, SYDVKM. The CDR3 covers 14 residues. V was pared by 5 bases and J by 2 bases, with 6 bases of the junction left unmatched.

The chain uses TRBV5-1 and TRBJ2-3; a weak D match, TRBD2 (6 bases). Germline CDR1 is SGHRS and CDR2 is YFSETQ. V lost 4 bases and J lost 2, with 11 bases in between. This CDR3 has 14 amino acids. CDR3 amino acids: CASSGRIATDTQYF. CDR3 nucleotides: TGCGCCAGCAGCGGGAGGATCGCCACAGATACGCAGTATTTT. Looking up the rest from reference TRBV5-1 and TRBJ2-3 gives the full variable domain: KAGVTQTPRYLIKTRGQQVTLSCSPISGHRSVSWYQQTPGQGLQFLFEYFSETQRNKGNFPGRFSGRQFSNSRSEMNVSTLELGDSALYLCASSGRIATDTQYFGPGTRLTVL.

This sequence joins TRBV20-1 and TRBJ2-1, with 8 bases identical to TRBD2. This CDR3 is built from 13 residues. Unmatched junction bases numbered 5, after V lost 6 bases and J lost 4 bases. The germline gives CDR1 DFQATT, CDR2 SNEGSKA (reference sequence). The chain's CDR3 is CSAQSGGYNEQFF. The CDR3 nucleotides are TGCAGTGCCCAGTCGGGGGGGTACAATGAGCAGTTCTTC.

This clonotype was counted only a few times. The J gene is TRBJ2-7, the V gene TRBV6-1; 11 bases agree with TRBD1. Trimming cost V 1 base and J 6 bases; bases outside gene matches: 5. Germline loops: CDR1 MNHNS, CDR2 SASEGT. CDR3 length: 15 amino acids. This chain's CDR3 is CASSEGSGQGGEQYF. The CDR3 DNA follows: TGTGCCAGCAGTGAAGGTTCGGGACAGGGGGGCGAGCAGTACTTC.

The chain has TRBV20-1 and TRBJ2-1; 13 bases are shared with TRBD2. This CDR3 has 17 amino acids. The junction had 7 bases not matched to a gene; V was cut back by 5 bases and J by 0 bases. Germline values: CDR1 DFQATT, CDR2 SNEGSKA (reference sequence). The CDR3 loop reads CSAFGLAGVGSYNEQFF. CDR3 nucleotide sequence: TGCAGTGCTTTTGGACTAGCGGGGGTTGGCTCCTACAATGAGCAGTTCTTC.

The gene calls are TRBV21-1 and TRBJ1-1; the D call of TRBD1 is as the table states it, not checked on the DNA. TRBV21-1 is noted as a pseudogene. There are 15 residues in the CDR3. The CDR3 DNA is TGTGCCAGCAGCAAAAGGGGGGGGCTGAACACTGAAGCTTTCTTT. It yields the protein CASSKRGGLNTEAFF.

The rearrangement joins TRBV6-1 to TRBJ1-1; D call uncertain. The germline V and J ends were trimmed by 4 bases and 1 base, with 10 bases remaining between them. This CDR3 is built from 14 residues. Per the germline V gene, CDR1 is MNHNS and CDR2 is SASEGT. In DNA form, the CDR3 reads TGTGCCAGCAGTGTGGTGAGGGAGAACACTGAAGCTTTCTTT. Its protein product is CASSVVRENTEAFF.

The gene calls are TRBV2 and TRBJ1-5, with a weak D call TRBD1 (5 bases). CDR1 and CDR2 (germline): SNHLY, FYNNEI. The V gene lost 8 bases and the J gene lost 6 bases, with 11 bases spanning the gap. The CDR3 spans 12 residues. The CDR3 DNA follows: TGTGCCAGCGGCAGGGTAGGTCAGCCCCAGCATTTT. Translated: CASGRVGQPQHF.

This clonotype was seen more than once but under ten times. The rearrangement uses TRBV5-1 and TRBJ2-2, with unresolved D. CDR3 length: 13 amino acids. V lost 5 bases and J 1 base, leaving 6 bases between the germline ends. In germline, CDR1 is SGHRS, CDR2 YFSETQ. The CDR3 loop reads CASRQQNTGELFF. DNA of the CDR3: TGCGCCAGCAGACAGCAGAACACCGGGGAGCTGTTTTTT.

This clonotype was picked up many times. The chain carries TRBV6-5 and TRBJ2-1, with D tentatively TRBD2 (6 bases). CDR1 is MNHEY and CDR2 is SVGAGI in the germline V gene. The V end was cut by 1 base, the J end by 8 bases, with 15 bases between. This CDR3 region has 15 residues. CDR3 coding DNA: TGTGCCAGCAGTTACTGGCGGGGTCCGGGGTATGAGCAGTTCTTC. It encodes CASSYWRGPGYEQFF.

There are a few counts of this clonotype. The chain carries TRBV6-5 and TRBJ2-1, with a possible D match to TRBD1 (6 bases). This CDR3 is built from 17 residues. Trimming removed 0 bases from V and 0 bases from J, with 12 bases in between. Germline V lookup: CDR1 MNHEY, CDR2 SVGAGI. CDR3 sequence reads: CASSYSRTAPSYNEQFF. The CDR3 DNA sequence: TGTGCCAGCAGTTACTCGAGGACAGCACCCTCCTACAATGAGCAGTTCTTC.

CDR3 region: CASSYAWSRGSLFF. The CDR3 DNA is TGTGCCAGCAGTTACGCGTGGAGTAGGGGGAGCCTTTTCTTT. The rearrangement uses TRBV6-2 or TRBV6-3 and TRBJ1-1; D is possibly TRBD1 (6 bases). The CDR3 runs 14 residues. With 2 bases removed from V and 13 bases from J, the gap between germline ends came to 20 bases. Per the germline V gene, CDR1 is MNHEY and CDR2 is SVGEGT.

This clonotype was detected a few times. The chain recombines TRBV29-1 with TRBJ2-5; TRBD2 matches at 8 bases. Germline CDR1 SQVTM, CDR2 ANQGSEA. The CDR3 length is 13 residues. V lost 6 bases, J lost 2 bases, and 5 bases stayed unmatched. As DNA, the CDR3 is TGCAGCGTCGAGCGGGGGATACAAGAGACCCAGTACTTC. This gives the protein CSVERGIQETQYF.

The genes are TRBV27 and TRBJ2-3, with TRBD1 identical over 7 bases. Germline assignment: CDR1 MNHEY and CDR2 SMNVEV (reference sequence). There are 17 residues in the CDR3. Trimming at V came to 5 bases and at J to 0 bases, leaving 11 bases not matched to a gene. This CDR3 is CASSPLLGQASTDTQYF. The CDR3, as DNA: TGTGCCAGCAGTCCGCTCCTCGGACAGGCTAGCACAGATACGCAGTATTTT.

The chain recombines TRBV29-1 with TRBJ2-1, with 9 bases matching TRBD2. V lost 3 bases, J lost 8 bases, and 11 bases stayed unmatched. CDR3 length: 15 amino acids. Germline values: CDR1 SQVTM, CDR2 ANQGSEA. The CDR3 sequence: CSVEGGGAPMHEQFF. In DNA, the CDR3 is TGCAGCGTTGAGGGCGGGGGGGCTCCAATGCATGAGCAGTTCTTC.

A single count supports this clonotype. The chain joins TRBV5-1 to TRBJ2-5; 12 positions match TRBD2. The V gene end was trimmed by 0 bases and the J gene end by 5 bases; junction bases not matched to a gene: 11. The CDR3 sequence is 18 residues long. Germline CDR1 and CDR2: SGHRS and YFSETQ. In DNA, the CDR3 is TGCGCCAGCAGCTTGGTTTCTAGCGGGGGGGCCGTCATGGAGACCCAGTACTTC. Amino acids: CASSLVSSGGAVMETQYF.

This clonotype has a count of ten or more. The CDR3 is CSVERPGLVGEQYV. CDR3 sequence (DNA): TGCAGCGTTGAACGTCCAGGCCTTGTAGGGGAGCAGTACGTC. The gene calls are TRBV29-1 and TRBJ2-7; D call uncertain. V was cut by 2 bases and J by 7 bases, with 18 bases left in between. This CDR3 has 14 residues. Germline V gene data show CDR1 as SQVTM and CDR2 as ANQGSEA.

In its sample, this clonotype was seen a few times. The chain uses TRBV5-1 and TRBJ2-5; D perhaps matches TRBD1 (6 bases). The V and J ends lost 3 bases and 4 bases respectively, with 10 bases between them. Germline V gene data show CDR1 as SGHRS and CDR2 as YFSETQ. CDR3 length: 13 amino acids. The CDR3 sequence: CASSWDIGETQYF. CDR3 sequence (DNA): TGCGCCAGCAGCTGGGACATTGGAGAGACCCAGTACTTC.

This clonotype occurred a few times. The V gene is TRBV5-6, the J gene TRBJ2-7, with 13 nucleotides matching TRBD2. V lost 3 bases and J lost 7; bases outside the gene matches: 10. Germline V CDR1 and CDR2: SGHDT, YYEEEE. This CDR3 region has 16 residues. DNA for the CDR3: TGTGCCAGCAGCTATCCGACTAGCGGGGGGCATACTGAGCAGTACTTC. It codes for CASSYPTSGGHTEQYF. The full variable domain, in which reference TRBV5-6 and TRBJ2-7 provide the parts outside the CDR3, is DAGVTQSPTHLIKTRGQQVTLRCSPKSGHDTVSWYQQALGQGPQFIFQYYEEEERQRGNFPDRFSGHQFPNYSSELNVNALLLGDSALYLCASSYPTSGGHTEQYFGPGTRLTVT.

This clonotype was seen repeatedly, ten times or more. CDR3 protein: CASSYTGGVGQETQYF. CDR3 DNA: TGTGCCAGCAGTTACACAGGGGGCGTCGGGCAAGAGACCCAGTACTTC. This chain links TRBV6-5 with TRBJ2-5, with 9 positions matching TRBD1. J was trimmed by 2 bases and V by 2 bases; bases with no gene match: 6. Germline V gives CDR1 MNHEY, CDR2 SVGAGI. This CDR3 spans 16 amino acids.

This chain joins TRBV6-1 and TRBJ2-2; D may be TRBD1 (6 bases). Germline loops: CDR1 MNHNS, CDR2 SASEGT. The length of the CDR3 is 14 residues. V was pared by 6 bases and J by 6 bases, with 14 bases between. CDR3: CASRSTGSAGELFF. The CDR3 DNA reads as TGTGCCAGCAGATCAACAGGGTCCGCCGGGGAGCTGTTTTTT.

This chain connects TRBV3-1 to TRBJ2-7; TRBD2 agrees at 10 bases. The germline V gene encodes CDR1 LGHDT and CDR2 YNNKEL (reference sequence). With V trimmed by 2 bases and J by 5 bases, 3 bases remained unmatched. The CDR3 is 14 amino acids. For the CDR3, the DNA is TGTGCCAGCAGCCAAAGAGCGGGGGGGAACGAGCAGTACTTC. Amino acids: CASSQRAGGNEQYF.

The chain is built from TRBV6-5 and TRBJ1-5, with TRBD1 matching 9 bases. Trimming removed 2 bases from V and 2 bases from J; junction bases left unmatched: 1. From germline, CDR1 is MNHEY and CDR2 SVGAGI. The CDR3 extends over 15 amino acids. The CDR3 reads CASSYGTGRNQPQHF. The CDR3 DNA reads TGTGCCAGCAGTTACGGGACAGGGCGCAATCAGCCCCAGCATTTT.

The chain joins TRBV12-3 or TRBV12-4 to TRBJ2-1; TRBD2 is a possible D gene (6 bases). The germline V and J ends were trimmed by 8 bases and 0 bases, with 11 bases remaining between them. This CDR3 region has 14 residues. CDR3 sequence: CASAGRNSYNEQFF. CDR3 coding DNA: TGTGCCAGCGCGGGACGCAACTCCTACAATGAGCAGTTCTTC.

A few counts support this clonotype. The chain uses TRBV3-1 and TRBJ1-5; a weak D match, TRBD1 (5 bases). This CDR3 spans 15 amino acids. Germline V gene lookup returns CDR1 LGHDT and CDR2 YNNKEL (reference sequence). The V gene lost 1 base and the J gene lost 2 bases, with 9 bases spanning the gap. DNA of the CDR3: TGTGCCAGCAGCCAAGGAGGGGTTGGCAATCAGCCCCAGCATTTT. Translated, it gives CASSQGGVGNQPQHF.

This clonotype has only a few counts. The chain employs TRBV20-1 and TRBJ2-7; TRBD1 matches 8 bases. The CDR3 contains 14 residues. The germline gives CDR1 DFQATT, CDR2 SNEGSKA (reference sequence). V lost 1 base and J lost 5; bases outside the gene matches: 7. The CDR3, as DNA: TGCAGTGCTAGAGGACTGGGACAGGTGGACGAGCAGTACGTC. Protein: CSARGLGQVDEQYV.